Detailed here is one TCR beta chain. What it binds is unknown. Only in-frame clones appear in the TCRdb table, and some are missing; sequencing was by immunoSEQ multiplex PCR. The sample lists fewer than 35,000 clones, approximately 83% occurring once. The germline V gene has CDR1 SGHDT and CDR2 YYEEEE. V gave up 0 bases and J gave up 7 bases, with 13 bases separating them. The CDR3 runs to 15 residues. The data are from a study of a mutant IDH1 vaccine in newly diagnosed glioma. About the research overall: The first vaccination came 4-6 weeks after radiotherapy alone, or with temozolomide cycles. Mean patient age was about 40 years; approximately 60% were male and around 38% female.

Time point specified: week 47, end of study. In every dose of vaccine, 300 ug of mutant IDH1 20-mer peptide was given alongside topical imiquimod. The sequences come from PBMCs, collected from a glioma patient whose treatment included an IDH1 peptide vaccine. The J gene is TRBJ1-4, the V gene TRBV5-6, with a possible D match to TRBD1 (5 bases). The TCR sequence derives from a man between 25 and 39 years old with glioma. CDR3 DNA: TGTGCCAGCAGCTTGGCCGAAAGGGGTTTTGAAAAACTGTTTTTT. The encoded protein is CASSLAERGFEKLFF.